Below are 11 T cell receptor beta chains sequenced from a single sample in a study of liver allograft versus peripheral blood T cells. Study in general: Hepatic allograft T cell receptor repertoires were evaluated relative to those present in recipients' peripheral blood.

Via MiXCR, TCRdb re-called the reads, giving one row per CDR3 protein. This repertoire shows around 6,400 distinct CDR3 sequences, 17% found once; its top ten account for roughly 2.9%. These receptor sequences come from a human patient who had a liver transplant. Some of the T cells might come from the graft donor.

By share, this clonotype ranks as medium-sized. The chain joins TRBV19 to TRBJ1-5, with D unclear. Germline lookup yields CDR1 LNHDA and CDR2 SQIVND (reference sequence). The ends were cut back, 3 bases at V and 0 bases at J, with 12 bases in the middle. CDR3 length equals 16 residues. CDR3 coding DNA: TGTGCCAGTAGTATCGGTATGTTAGGTAGCAATCAGCCCCAGCATTTT. Translated, it gives CASSIGMLGSNQPQHF.

By its share, this clonotype is medium-sized. The rearrangement joins TRBV15 to TRBJ1-6, with TRBD1 matching over 7 bases. The CDR3 runs 17 residues. Germline values: CDR1 LNHNV, CDR2 YYDKDF (reference sequence). Losses at the gene ends were 1 base for V and 9 bases for J; bases not matched to a gene: 12. The chain's CDR3 is CATSRGGFGTAPSPLHF. The DNA for the CDR3 is TGTGCCACCAGCAGAGGGGGTTTCGGGACAGCCCCTTCACCCCTCCACTTT.

By share of the sample, this clonotype is medium-sized (0.01 to 0.1%). The V and J genes are TRBV24-1 and TRBJ2-3; TRBD1 matches 7 bases. Germline V CDR1 and CDR2: KGHDR, SFDVKD. The CDR3 spans 13 residues. After removal of 4 bases from V and 4 bases from J, the junction contained 1 base not matched to a gene. CDR3 loop: CATSEDRSDTQYF. CDR3 DNA sequence: TGTGCCACCAGTGAGGACAGGTCAGATACGCAGTATTTT.

By share, this clonotype counts as medium-sized. This chain's CDR3 is CATRPEKTSSTGELFF. CDR3 nucleotides: TGTGCCACCAGACCGGAAAAGACTAGCAGTACCGGGGAGCTGTTTTTT. The genes are TRBV10-3 and TRBJ2-2; 7 bases map to TRBD2. After removal of 10 bases from V and 5 bases from J, the junction contained 16 bases not matched to a gene. The CDR3 is 16 residues long. CDR1 is ENHRY, CDR2 SYGVKD, per germline.

The CDR3 nucleotides read TGCGGTGCCGGGGACTATTTGGGGGGGAATGAGCAGTTCTTC. Amino acids: CGAGDYLGGNEQFF. The chain links TRBV5-1 to TRBJ2-1; 7 nucleotides agree with TRBD2. The CDR3 covers 14 residues. The V gene's germline CDR1 is SGHRS and CDR2 YFSETQ. Variable domain in full (rest from reference TRBV5-1 and TRBJ2-1): KAGVTQTPRYLIKTRGQQVTLSCSPISGHRSVSWYQQTPGQGLQFLFEYFSETQRNKGNFPGRFSGRQFSNSRSEMNVSTLELGDSALYLCGAGDYLGGNEQFFGPGTRLTVL.

This chain connects TRBV25-1 to TRBJ1-1; no reliable D call. The CDR3 totals 13 residues. The germline CDR1 and CDR2 sequences are MGHDK and SYGVNS. Deletions cut 6 bases from V and 12 bases from J, with 20 bases between. CDR3 region: CASSVGGRARTFF. DNA of the CDR3: TGTGCCAGCAGCGTAGGAGGGAGGGCTAGGACTTTCTTT.

CDR3 amino acids: CASSEGGDQPQHF. DNA of the CDR3: TGTGCCAGCAGTGAAGGAGGGGATCAGCCCCAGCATTTT. The J gene is TRBJ1-5, the V gene TRBV6-1, with a possible D match to TRBD1 (5 bases). With 1 base removed from V and 5 bases from J, the gap between germline ends came to 6 bases. Germline CDR1 is MNHNS and CDR2 is SASEGT. CDR3 length: 13 amino acids.

This clonotype showed up just a few times. V gene TRBV9 combines with J gene TRBJ2-5; 7 positions match TRBD2. CDR1 is SGDLS, CDR2 YYNGEE, per germline. This CDR3 has 18 amino acids. J gave up 3 bases and V 1 base, and 15 bases lay outside the gene matches. In nucleotides, the CDR3 is TGTGCCAGCAGCGTATGCTCGTTCCGGCGTGGGGGGGAAGAGACCCAGTACTTC. Protein: CASSVCSFRRGGEETQYF.

The gene calls are TRBV9 and TRBJ1-1; D gene ambiguous. CDR3 length: 13 residues. V was clipped by 1 base and J by 0 bases, with 4 bases between them. Germline loops: CDR1 SGDLS, CDR2 YYNGEE. The CDR3 loop reads CASSVQVNTEAFF. In DNA form, the CDR3 reads TGTGCCAGCAGCGTACAGGTGAACACTGAAGCTTTCTTT. The whole variable domain, filled in from reference TRBV9 and TRBJ1-1, reads DSGVTQTPKHLITATGQRVTLRCSPRSGDLSVYWYQQSLDQGLQFLIQYYNGEERAKGNILERFSAQQFPDLHSELNLSSLELGDSALYFCASSVQVNTEAFFGQGTRLTVV.

The chain couples TRBV20-1 to TRBJ2-7; 9 nucleotides match TRBD1. From germline, CDR1 is DFQATT and CDR2 SNEGSKA (reference sequence). The CDR3 sequence is 14 residues long. The V gene end was trimmed by 5 bases and the J gene end by 0 bases; junction bases not matched to a gene: 5. The DNA of the CDR3 is TGCAGTGCTGGGGGACAGGGAGTCTCCTACGAGCAGTACTTC. Residues: CSAGGQGVSYEQYF.

In this sample, this clonotype turned up a few times. The rearrangement joins TRBV9 to TRBJ2-3, with 9 bases fitting TRBD2. Germline V gene sequence: CDR1 SGDLS, CDR2 YYNGEE. There are 15 residues in the CDR3. Germline trimming cut 0 bases from V and 5 bases from J; bases unmatched to any gene: 4. In DNA form, the CDR3 reads TGTGCCAGCAGCGTAGAAGCGGGAGGAAGAGATACGCAGTATTTT. This encodes CASSVEAGGRDTQYF.